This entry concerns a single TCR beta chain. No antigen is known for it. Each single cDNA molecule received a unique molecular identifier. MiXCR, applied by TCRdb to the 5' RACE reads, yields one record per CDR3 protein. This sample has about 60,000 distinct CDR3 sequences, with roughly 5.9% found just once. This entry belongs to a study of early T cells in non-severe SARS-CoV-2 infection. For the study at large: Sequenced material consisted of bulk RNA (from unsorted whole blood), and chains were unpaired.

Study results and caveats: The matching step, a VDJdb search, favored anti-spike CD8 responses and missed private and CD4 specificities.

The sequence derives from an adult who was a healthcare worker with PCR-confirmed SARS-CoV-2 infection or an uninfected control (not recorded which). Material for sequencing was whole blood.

This CDR3 is CASGLEGLEAFF. CDR3 sequence (DNA): TGTGCTAGTGGTTTGGAGGGTTTGGAAGCTTTCTTT. V usage is TRBV12-5 and J usage is TRBJ1-1; no reliable D call. This CDR3 is built from 12 residues. Germline assignment: CDR1 LGHNT and CDR2 FRNRAP. V was pared by 1 base and J by 8 bases, with 8 bases between.